A single sample is the source of the 8 T cell receptor beta chains below, sequenced in a study of OX40 agonist ivuxolimab in advanced cancers. Libraries were prepared by immunoSEQ multiplex PCR; TCRdb keeps only in-frame clonotypes and omits some of them. The sample yields approximately 58,000 clones, around 79% seen once. The material was CD4+ or CD8+ T cells sorted from blood, obtained in a trial of the OX40 agonist ivuxolimab. The receptors come from an adult with an advanced solid tumor such as melanoma, head and neck, liver or kidney cancer.

The rearrangement joins TRBV2 to TRBJ1-2, with no clear D. Germline V gene sequence: CDR1 SNHLY, CDR2 FYNNEI. The CDR3 spans 14 residues. The germline V and J ends were trimmed by 2 bases and 6 bases, with 13 bases remaining between them. The CDR3 sequence: CASSERFGVHGYTF. CDR3 in DNA: TGTGCCAGCAGTGAAAGGTTTGGCGTTCATGGCTACACCTTC.

This clone was seen just once. The CDR3 here is CASSLGAQETQYF. In DNA, the CDR3 is TGTGCCAGCAGCCTTGGGGCCCAAGAGACCCAGTACTTC. The chain is built from TRBV7-9 and TRBJ2-5; weak D call: TRBD1 (5 bases). This CDR3 has 13 amino acids. Trimming left V 5 bases short and J 1 base short, with 8 bases between. Germline CDR1 and CDR2: SEHNR and FQNEAQ (reference sequence).

The chain joins TRBV18 to TRBJ2-1, with TRBD1 identical over 9 bases. The V gene's germline CDR1 is KGHSH and CDR2 LQKENI. CDR3 length: 17 residues. Trimming took 2 bases from V and 4 from J; bases not matched to a gene: 9. DNA for the CDR3: TGTGCCAGCTCACCAAGCTCCCGGGACAGGGTGTACAATGAGCAGTTCTTC. This sequence encodes CASSPSSRDRVYNEQFF.

The V call is TRBV11-3, the J call TRBJ2-7; 10 bases agree with TRBD1. The germline V gene has CDR1 SGHNT and CDR2 YENEEA. This CDR3 spans 14 amino acids. J was trimmed by 4 bases and V by 4 bases; bases with no gene match: 4. CDR3 region: CASSWDRGGYEQYF. CDR3 sequence (DNA): TGTGCCAGCAGCTGGGACAGGGGAGGGTACGAGCAGTACTTC.

The gene calls are TRBV6-4 and TRBJ2-1, with D uncertain. The CDR3 extends over 14 amino acids. Between the trimmed V and J ends, which lost 7 bases and 7 bases, there was a span of 17 bases. Looked up from germline, CDR1 is MRHNA and CDR2 is SNTAGT. The CDR3 reads CASNPDIFTNEQFF. CDR3 nucleotide sequence: TGTGCCAGCAATCCAGATATTTTTACAAATGAGCAGTTCTTC.

The rearrangement uses TRBV30 and TRBJ1-2; weak D call: TRBD1 (5 bases). CDR1 and CDR2 from the germline V gene are GTSNPN and SVGIG (reference sequence). The CDR3 runs 12 residues. The V end was cut by 3 bases, the J end by 8 bases, with 13 bases between. The DNA for the CDR3 is TGTGCCTGGAGCCCTGGACAAGGGGGCTACACCTTC. Residues: CAWSPGQGGYTF.

The CDR3 bases are TGTGCCAGCAGCCATGGCGAAGGGGGCGGTGTCGACGAGCAGTACTTC. Translated, it gives CASSHGEGGGVDEQYF. This chain uses TRBV14 with TRBJ2-5; TRBD1 matches 7 bases. The DNA end is more similar to TRBJ2-7, so the J call may be wrong. The CDR3 is made up of 16 amino acids. CDR1 is SGHDN, CDR2 FVKESK, per germline.

The chain combines TRBV19 with TRBJ2-1; 8 bases fit TRBD1. The junction had 6 bases not matched to a gene; V was cut back by 3 bases and J by 5 bases. Germline loops: CDR1 LNHDA, CDR2 SQIVND (reference sequence). CDR3 length: 15 residues. CDR3 region: CASSMQDRAHNEQFF. CDR3 sequence (DNA): TGTGCCAGTAGTATGCAGGACAGGGCCCACAATGAGCAGTTCTTC.